The entry below describes one TCR beta chain. Clones were sequenced by immunoSEQ multiplex PCR, and TCRdb holds only the in-frame ones, with some missing. The data show 350,000 to 500,000 clones, roughly 88% seen once. The data belong to a study of Ad26.COV2.S vaccination and SARS-CoV-2 variants. The overall study: The donor belonged to the COV1001 Ad26.COV2.S trial arm.

Treatment: around 19 received Ad26.COV2.S at low or high dose, single or two shots; 5 received placebo; per-sample allocation not given. Sampling took place 63 days after the first vaccine or placebo injection. This TCR was sampled from a person aged 18-65 years who received the Ad26.COV2.S COVID-19 vaccine or a placebo. Sequenced material: peripheral blood, taken in a trial of Ad26.COV2.S vaccine versus placebo.

The CDR3 sequence is CSARNPGEQFF. The CDR3 DNA follows: TGCAGTGCTCGCAATCCCGGTGAGCAGTTCTTC. The chain links TRBV20-1 to TRBJ2-1; no reliable D call. The CDR3 has 11 residues. V was clipped by 5 bases and J by 9 bases, with 11 bases between them. Germline V lookup: CDR1 DFQATT, CDR2 SNEGSKA (reference sequence).